The text below deals with one T cell receptor (beta chain). The V and J ends lost 8 bases and 7 bases respectively, with 15 bases between them. Looked up from germline, CDR1 is ENHRY and CDR2 is SYGVKD. The CDR3 totals 12 residues. The data derive from a study of blood T cell repertoires in COVID-19. Study-level background: Sources were T cells, B-cell-depleted T cells, or PBMCs; the material itself was cDNA or gDNA.

Libraries were prepared by immunoSEQ multiplex PCR; TCRdb keeps only in-frame clonotypes and omits some of them. The table lists approximately 170,000 clones, about four fifths of them singletons. The chain combines TRBV10-3 with TRBJ2-7; tentatively, D is TRBD2 (5 bases). The TCR comes from a woman over 75 with active or convalescent COVID-19. Sequenced: peripheral blood. CDR3 DNA: TGTGCCATCGGAACGGGGTTGGGAGAGCAGTACTTC. Translating it yields CAIGTGLGEQYF.